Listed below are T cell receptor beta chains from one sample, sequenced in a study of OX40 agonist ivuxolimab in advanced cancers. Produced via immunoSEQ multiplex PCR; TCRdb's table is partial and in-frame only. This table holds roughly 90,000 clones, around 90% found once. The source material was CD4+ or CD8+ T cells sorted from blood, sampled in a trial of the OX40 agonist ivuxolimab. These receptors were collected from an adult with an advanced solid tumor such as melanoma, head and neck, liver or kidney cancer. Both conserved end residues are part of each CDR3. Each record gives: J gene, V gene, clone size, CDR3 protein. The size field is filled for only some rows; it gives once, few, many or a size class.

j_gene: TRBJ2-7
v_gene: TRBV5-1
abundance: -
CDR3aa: CASSSLAGVEQYF

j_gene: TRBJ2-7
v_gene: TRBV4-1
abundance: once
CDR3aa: CASSQVLARMKARPGDYEQYF

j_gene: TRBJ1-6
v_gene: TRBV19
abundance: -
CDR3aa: CASTSGKYNSPLHF

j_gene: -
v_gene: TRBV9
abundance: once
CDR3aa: CASSPRTESSYEQYF

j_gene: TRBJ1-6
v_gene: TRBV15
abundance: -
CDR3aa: CATSNRTGLPLGTLHF

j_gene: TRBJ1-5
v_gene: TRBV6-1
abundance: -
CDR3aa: CASSPDVSSNQPQHF

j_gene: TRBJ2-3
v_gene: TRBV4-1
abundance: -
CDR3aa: CASSQDRGGASTDTQYF

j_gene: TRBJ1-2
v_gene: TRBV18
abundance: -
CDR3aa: CASSPPGTRLANYGYTF

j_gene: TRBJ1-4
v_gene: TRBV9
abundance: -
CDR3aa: CASSAQGLGANEKLFF

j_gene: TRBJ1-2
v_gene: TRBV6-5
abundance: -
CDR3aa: CASSFSGNPSNYGYTF

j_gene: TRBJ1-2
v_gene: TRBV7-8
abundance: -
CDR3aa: CASSLRGGYTF

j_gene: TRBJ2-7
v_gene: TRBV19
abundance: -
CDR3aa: CASGTGGSSYEQYF

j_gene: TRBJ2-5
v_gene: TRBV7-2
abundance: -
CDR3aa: CASSLVQGPQETQYF

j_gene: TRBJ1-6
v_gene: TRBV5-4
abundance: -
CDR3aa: CASSLAATVNSPLHF

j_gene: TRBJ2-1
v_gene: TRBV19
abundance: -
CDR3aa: CASSILNEQFF

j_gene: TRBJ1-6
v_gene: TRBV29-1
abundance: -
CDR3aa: CSVKQSGSYNSPLHF

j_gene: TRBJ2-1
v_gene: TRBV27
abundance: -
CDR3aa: CASGPSGGVYGEQFF

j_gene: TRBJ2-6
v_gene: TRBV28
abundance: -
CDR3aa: CASSDLTSSGANVLTF

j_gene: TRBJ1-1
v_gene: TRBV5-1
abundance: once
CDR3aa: CASSFQGVDTEAFF

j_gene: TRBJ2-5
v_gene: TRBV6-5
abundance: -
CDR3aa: CASSQTRQETQYF

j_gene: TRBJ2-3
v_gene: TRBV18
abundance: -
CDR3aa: CASSGSGDTQYF

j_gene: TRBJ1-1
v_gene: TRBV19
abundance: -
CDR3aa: CASNSPGASHMNTEAFF